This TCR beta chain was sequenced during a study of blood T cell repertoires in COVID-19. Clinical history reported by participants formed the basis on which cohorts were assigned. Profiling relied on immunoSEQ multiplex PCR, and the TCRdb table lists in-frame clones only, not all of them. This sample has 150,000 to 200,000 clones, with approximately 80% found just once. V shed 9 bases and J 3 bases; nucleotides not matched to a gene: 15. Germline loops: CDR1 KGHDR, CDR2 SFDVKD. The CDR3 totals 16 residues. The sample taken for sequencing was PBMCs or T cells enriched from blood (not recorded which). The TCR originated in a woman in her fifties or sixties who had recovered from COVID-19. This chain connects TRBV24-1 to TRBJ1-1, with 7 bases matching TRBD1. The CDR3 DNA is TGTGCCACCGGGAGGCTACAGGGGAATGATTACACTGAAGCTTTCTTT. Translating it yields CATGRLQGNDYTEAFF.